This T cell receptor (beta chain) was retrieved from a study of cytomegalovirus exposure and HLA in healthy donors (TCRdb year 2017). At the level of the whole study: An earlier analysis of some 620 of the donors reported about 280 Gb of sequence data and 95 million to 130 million unique TCR beta sequences obtained from about 179 million T cells. An early release that covered 500 to 800 HLA-typed donors contained about 300 gigabases of sequencing data and 65 million to 100 million unique TCR sequences. Among the roughly 400 genotyped donors, roughly 80% belonged to the genetic ancestry cluster associated with self-reported Caucasian donors. The study was designed to test whether signatures of past pathogen exposure could be identified by cataloging public T cell receptors. The study profiled the T cell repertoires of approximately 700 subjects by immunosequencing and related them to cytomegalovirus serostatus. In addition to the first cohort of 650 to 750 subjects, a separate validation cohort of 120 different subjects was used. To predict cytomegalovirus infection status, the study brought together high-throughput TCR immunosequencing, statistical association of individual TCRs with disease status, and machine learning. A later analysis re-examined previously published TCR beta repertoires from around 670 donors and added high-resolution HLA genotyping to investigate patterns of TCR occurrence. Rather than drawing on any new phenotypic data, the later analysis identified candidate immune exposures from TCR beta sequences and the way those sequences occurred across donors. An earlier analysis of 500 to 750 of the donors applied high-throughput TCR beta sequencing to assess whether each TCR beta V gene segment acted as functional or pseudogenic. Donor age, sex, ethnicity and CMV serostatus were collected together with the repertoire data. A later genetic analysis used genome-wide SNP genotypes for about 65% of the roughly 670 donors, treating that subset as a discovery cohort. All discovery cohort repertoires had been generated using a single sequencing platform. HLA typing covered class I and class II loci at four-digit resolution. The number of typed donors differed by locus: about 620-640 for A, B, C, DRB1 and DQB1; 500 to 550 for DQA1; about 600 for DPA1; and around 490 for DPB1. Because of strong linkage in the cohort, four to six DR-DQ haplotypes were treated as single units for association and clustering. On average, about 200,000 unique TCR beta nucleotide sequences were sequenced per donor among some 430 genotyped donors of the cohort, with roughly 18% of those sequences being non-productive. What the authors observed across the whole study: At a false discovery rate of 0.05, a later analysis linked fewer than 20,000 TCR beta sequences to specific HLA alleles. A further reported finding was that TCR beta sequences accurately predicted the HLA-A and HLA-B alleles for most subjects in the first cohort. Most CMV-associated TCR beta chains appeared to be HLA-restricted in a later analysis, and the HLA associations seemed to be driven largely by CMV exposure. According to a later analysis, TCR association rates differed among HLA loci, with DRB1 alleles showing the most associated TCRs and HLA-C alleles showing the fewest. In the study, some 160 TCR beta chains were listed as associated with cytomegalovirus. Presence/absence analyses assumed roughly uniform sequencing depth across donors, an assumption that may not hold. Across donors, most TCR sequences were observed very rarely, whereas some public TCRs were present in many individuals. In an earlier analysis of around 600 of the donors, most TCR beta V segments were observed in productive rearrangements about 87% or about 30% of the time, broadly matching IMGT annotations. Compared with the approximately 700-donor mean, donors in an Asian-associated ancestry cluster had fewer N-insertions in productive TCRs, according to a later genetic analysis. V-gene and J-gene trimming of TCR beta chains was associated with a missense DCLRE1C variant in a later genetic analysis, and the association was replicated in an independent cohort. Because counts were too low, roughly 16 rarely observed V segments, including chromosome 9 orphons, were left out of the earlier analysis of about 500 of the donors. The cohort was sequenced for TCR beta chains only, and without alpha or paired-chain data the features that could be detected were limited. Strong co-occurrence of HLA alleles, especially DR and DQ, made assigning TCR associations to individual alleles difficult. A few of the identified cytomegalovirus-associated TCR beta chains were confirmed in vitro to be specific for cytomegalovirus antigens. Linkage disequilibrium might explain the correlated functional status among segregating V segments, but an unknown experimental factor could not be ruled out. A group of highly shared sequence variants was considered likely to be a technical artifact of the sequencing pipeline. HLA typing was unavailable for some donors at each locus, so association tests used only the typed subset. Because the 87-base-pair reads could not distinguish some IMGT-functional V segments, including TRBV6-2 and TRBV6-3, those segments were excluded. Cytomegalovirus status was reported to be diagnosed by the classifier with high specificity and sensitivity in both the original and validation cohorts. The authors suggested that the approach could potentially be generalized to other disease states and immunological phenotypes. A later analysis reported that several top co-occurrence clusters appeared linked to parvovirus B19, influenza, CMV and Epstein-Barr virus. A later analysis found that HLA-associated TCR beta chains were more clonally expanded and had lower generation probabilities than equally common non-associated chains. CMV serostatus was the only immune exposure information available for the cohort.

Trimming at the junction amounts to 4 bases on V and 7 bases on J, and the germline ends lie 9 bases apart. The CDR3 covers 12 residues, taking in both the cysteine and the phenylalanine. The entry retains the CDR3 DNA only, 36 bases that are in frame from base 1. Via the germline V gene, CDR1 is SGHRS and CDR2 YFSETQ. The cohort consisted of 600 to 750 healthy bone marrow donors. At the time of sampling, all cohort members were nominally healthy, though unrecorded immune exposures were likely present. The donor was CMV seropositive and was included in the group of 250 to 350 seropositive cohort members. Each donor provided a peripheral blood sample, and peripheral blood mononuclear cells were used for TCR beta sequencing. Genomic DNA extraction from the blood cell samples was performed with the Qiagen DNeasy Blood Extraction Kit. Details on this clone: The specificity of this receptor is unknown. There are no base qualities to consult, and no much larger clone falls within one base.

Preparation of the library involved the immunoSEQ multiplex PCR assay. For the multiplex PCR, a mixture combining 60 forward primers for TCR Vbeta segments and 13 reverse primers for TCR Jbeta segments was used. A multiplex PCR assay on genomic DNA amplified the CDR3 region of rearranged TCR beta genes. The amplified TCR beta libraries were sequenced on the Illumina HiSeq System as 87-base-pair reads. Per the source publication's procedure: In a later analysis, some 80 million unique TCR beta chains were counted across the approximately 670 repertoires, and about 10 million of these chains were shared by at least two donors. Raw reads were error-corrected and collapsed into unique sequences with a nearest-neighbor algorithm that merged closely related sequences to remove PCR and sequencing errors. CDR3 sequences were aligned to IMGT reference sequences to assign V, D and J gene segments. For a sequence to be retained, a match of at least six nucleotides was required to both a V gene segment and a J gene segment. A rearrangement was called productive if the CDR3 had no stop codons and remained in frame with V and J, and every other rearrangement was called non-productive. Following IMGT convention, CDR3 was defined as the stretch from the second conserved V-encoded cysteine to the conserved J-encoded phenylalanine. The earlier analysis of some 600 of the donors excluded sequences that lacked an unambiguous match to a single V gene segment. An earlier analysis of almost 600 of the donors classified V segments as functional when productive rearrangements were above 56.7% and as segregating when the standard deviation between donors was above 5%. A statistical classification framework was developed to diagnose cytomegalovirus status using the catalog of TCR beta chain sequences. In a later analysis, V and J genes were assigned by comparing TCR nucleotide sequences against IMGT/GENE-DB human TR gene sequences. A later analysis assigned CDR3 sequences and most-parsimonious VDJ recombination scenarios with the TCRdist pipeline. A later analysis defined each TCR beta chain by its CDR3 amino acid sequence plus V-gene family, and excluded reads lacking a unique V-gene family. A later analysis removed nearly 600 highly shared, low-generation-probability nucleotide sequences to deal with suspected cross-contamination and a sequencing artifact. In a later analysis, a clonal expansion index was calculated for each public chain from normalized within-repertoire ranks of inferred template counts. A later analysis computed generation probabilities with a VDJ recombination model fitted to out-of-frame rearrangements, and checked the results against IGoR. In a later analysis, TCR-TCR, TCR-HLA and TCR-CMV co-occurrence was scored with hypergeometric tests, and a repertoire-size bias correction was applied to TCR pairs. In a later analysis, false discovery rates were estimated by permuting HLA or CMV assignments 20 times. In a later analysis, co-occurring TCRs were grouped with DBSCAN, and TCRdist sequence similarity was added when clustering was performed within HLA-allele-positive subsets. For co-occurrence clustering, repertoires with fewer than 30,000 or more than 120,000 public chains were excluded, along with about five repertoires with anomalous nucleotide sharing. TCRdb retrieved this table from immuneACCESS and kept in-frame rearrangements only. Not all clones are present; in checked studies, unresolved V genes account for under half, and no reason is known for the remainder. Clone size and the V and J calls come from that table; the DNA yielded D and trimming. The sample table lists over 95,000 clones, approximately 69% of them with a count of one. 4% to 5% of the sample is taken by the ten largest.

The sequenced material came from PBMCs. The TCR comes from a middle-aged woman in good health and CMV-seropositive. The rearrangement combines TRBV5-1 with TRBJ2-1, with the D segment identity uncertain. CDR3 loop: CASSKDLNEQFF. The DNA sequence is as follows: TGCGCCAGCAGCAAAGACTTAAATGAGCAGTTCTTC.